A selection of T cell receptor beta chains follows, all from one sample in a study of cytomegalovirus exposure and HLA in healthy donors. Generated by immunoSEQ multiplex PCR, the TCRdb table keeps only in-frame clones and is missing some. The data show about 240,000 clones, around nine tenths seen once. Input material: PBMCs. The receptor set was obtained from a man in his late teens or twenties in good health and CMV-seronegative. The CDR3 runs from the conserved cysteine through the conserved F or W. D genes are given only for firm matches. Rows may omit the clone size; those that give it use once, few, many or a size class.

V,size,J,D,length,DNA,CDR3
TRBV9,NA,TRBJ1-6,TRBD1,15,TGTGCCAGCGGAGGACAGGGCTCCTATAATTCACCCCTCCACTTT,CASGGQGSYNSPLHF
TRBV11-2,once,TRBJ2-5,TRBD1,15,TGTGCCAGCAGCTCCGGGACAGGGGAAGTGGAGACCCAGTACTTC,CASSSGTGEVETQYF
TRBV15,NA,TRBJ2-5,NA,14,TGTGCCACCAGCAGGCCGGGACTTTGGGAGACCCAGTACTTC,CATSRPGLWETQYF
TRBV2,NA,TRBJ2-1,NA,11,TGTGCCAGCGTTTATTCCAATGAGCAGTTCTTC,CASVYSNEQFF
TRBV7-7,few,TRBJ2-2,NA,15,TGTGCTAGCAGCTACGGGACACCGAACACCGGGGAGCTGTTTTTT,CASSYGTPNTGELFF
TRBV10-3,NA,TRBJ2-6,NA,16,TGTGCCATCAGTGAGTCGCTCGGCTCTGGGGCCAACGTCCTGACTTTC,CAISESLGSGANVLTF
TRBV29-1,NA,TRBJ1-1,NA,14,TGCAGCGTTGAAGATTGGGAGGGTCGCACTGAAGCTTTCTTT,CSVEDWEGRTEAFF
TRBV29-1,once,TRBJ2-1,TRBD2,15,TGCAGCGTCTTAACTCCACAGCGGGGGGAAAGTGAGCAGTTCTTC,CSVLTPQRGESEQFF
TRBV19,once,TRBJ1-3,NA,12,TGTGCCAGTAGTATCGTGGGAAACACCATATATTTT,CASSIVGNTIYF
TRBV9,NA,TRBJ2-2,NA,15,TGTGCCAGCAGCGTAGAGGGTCTAGCGACCGGGGAGCTGTTTTTT,CASSVEGLATGELFF
TRBV28,NA,TRBJ2-5,TRBD1,13,TGTGCCAGCAGTTCAGGGGGCGTCGAGACCCAGTACTTC,CASSSGGVETQYF
TRBV29-1,once,TRBJ1-5,TRBD1,14,TGCAGCGTTGCCGCTGGGACAGGGGATCAGCCCCAGCATTTT,CSVAAGTGDQPQHF
TRBV19,NA,TRBJ2-1,TRBD2,15,TGTGCCAGTAGTATGATCGGGACTAGCGGGATTGTGCAGTTCTTC,CASSMIGTSGIVQFF
TRBV7-2,NA,TRBJ2-3,TRBD2,14,TGTGCCAGCAGCTTAGGGACTAGCGCAGATACACAGTATTTT,CASSLGTSADTQYF
TRBV2,NA,TRBJ2-2,NA,16,TGTGCCAGCACGGATAGGCTAGCGATAAACACCGGGGAGCTGTTTTTT,CASTDRLAINTGELFF
TRBV14,NA,TRBJ2-7,NA,14,TGTGCCAGCAGCCAAGATTGGAGGGGAAGCGAGCAGTACTTC,CASSQDWRGSEQYF
TRBV28,NA,TRBJ2-3,NA,15,TGTGCCAGCAGTCCACCTGGGCTGTTCACAGATACGCAGTATTTT,CASSPPGLFTDTQYF
TRBV15,NA,TRBJ2-1,TRBD2,16,TGTGCCACCAGCAGATCCCGGACTAGCGGGAGAAATGAGCAGTTCTTC,CATSRSRTSGRNEQFF
TRBV5-6,NA,TRBJ1-2,NA,15,TGTGCCAGCAGCTTGATCGGGGCGGGGAGCTATGGCTACACCTTC,CASSLIGAGSYGYTF
TRBV6-5,NA,TRBJ2-1,NA,11,TGTGCCAGCAACCGGCGGGGTGAGCAGTTCTTC,CASNRRGEQFF
TRBV18,NA,TRBJ1-3,TRBD1,15,TGTGCCAGCTCACCTTGGCAGGGGGATGGAAACACCATATATTTT,CASSPWQGDGNTIYF
TRBV19,NA,TRBJ2-3,NA,11,TGTGCCACAGGGGTCGTAGATACGCAGTATTTT,CATGVVDTQYF